Here is one T cell receptor beta chain with its context. This specimen belongs to a study of technical replicates of blood from a few donors. TCRdb keeps only in-frame clones here, not all; method: immunoSEQ multiplex PCR. The sample shows more than 75,000 clones, about 86% of them seen only once. This sequence was found in a human donor in good health. Some clones in this sample may be carry-over from other donors' samples. Sequences were obtained from PBMCs.

CDR3 sequence: CASSQDAGILANYGYTF. In DNA form, the CDR3 reads TGCGCCAGCAGCCAAGATGCAGGGATTTTAGCTAACTATGGCTACACCTTC. The chain joins TRBV4-1 to TRBJ1-2; weak D call: TRBD1 (5 bases). The length of the CDR3 is 17 residues. V gave up 0 bases and J gave up 0 bases, with 14 bases separating them. Germline V gene sequence: CDR1 MGHRA, CDR2 YSYEKL.